This T cell receptor beta chain was retrieved from a study of blood T cells in healthy people across ages. To note about this clonotype: The target antigen is unknown.

Study-wide findings and caveats: Among T cells, TCR beta diversity per million cells dropped roughly linearly as age rose.

This CDR3 region has 16 residues. Germline CDR1 is KGHSH and CDR2 is LQKENI. V was cut by 2 bases and J by 5 bases, with 16 bases left in between. A sample-barcoded 5' primer and a J-beta primer mix were used in a second PCR of roughly 6 to 11 cycles. TCRdb re-called the 5' RACE reads with MiXCR, one entry per CDR3 protein. Of approximately 820,000 distinct CDR3 sequences listed, around 45% were seen once; the top ten hold about 21%. This chain uses TRBV18 with TRBJ2-1; either TRBD1 or TRBD2 may fit D (6 bases each). The specimen sequenced was blood. The TCR was taken from a man aged 60 to 69 in good health. CDR3 in DNA: TGTGCCAGCTCACCAAGTCGCGGGACACACCACAATGAGCAGTTCTTC. Translated, it gives CASSPSRGTHHNEQFF.